Each of the 6 T cell receptor beta chains below was sequenced from the same sample in a study of blood T cell repertoires in COVID-19. Assay: immunoSEQ multiplex PCR; the TCRdb copy retains only in-frame clones and omits some. This table holds approximately 260,000 clones, about 85% found once. The specimen was peripheral blood. The receptors here all came from a man between 18 and 29 years old with active or convalescent COVID-19.

This clone was found a few times. This chain joins TRBV19 and TRBJ2-7; 10 bases line up with TRBD1. CDR1 is LNHDA and CDR2 is SQIVND in the germline V gene (reference sequence). The V and J ends lost 4 bases and 2 bases, in that order; junction bases with no gene match: 8. CDR3 size: 16 residues. This chain's CDR3 is CASSNRDRGYPYEQYF. For the CDR3, the DNA is TGTGCCAGTAGTAACCGGGACAGGGGCTACCCCTACGAGCAGTACTTC. Drawing the rest from reference TRBV19 and TRBJ2-7, the complete variable domain is DGGITQSPKYLFRKEGQNVTLSCEQNLNHDAMYWYRQDPGQGLRLIYYSQIVNDFQKGDIAEGYSVSREKKESFPLTVTSAQKNPTAFYLCASSNRDRGYPYEQYFGPGTRLTVT.

The CDR3 DNA reads TGTGCCAGAAACGGAGGTGAGGACACAGATACGCAGTATTTT. It specifies CARNGGEDTDTQYF. The V gene is TRBV5-3, the J gene TRBJ2-3; a weak D match, TRBD2 (5 bases). TRBV5-3 belongs to the ORF category, with a function that is uncertain. The CDR3 covers 14 residues. V was shortened by 6 bases and J by 2 bases, with 13 bases between the two germline ends.

The chain uses TRBV11-3 and TRBJ2-3, with 10 bases that match TRBD1. V trimming: 9 bases; J trimming: 2 bases; junction bases outside the gene matches: 20. The CDR3 totals 19 residues. In germline, CDR1 is SGHNT, CDR2 YENEEA. DNA for the CDR3: TGTGCCAGTTGGAAGCGGGACAGGGGTTTTCTACAAAACACAGATACGCAGTATTTT. This gives the protein CASWKRDRGFLQNTDTQYF.

V usage is TRBV2 and J usage is TRBJ1-2; tentative D call: TRBD1 (6 bases). Trimming left V 7 bases short and J 2 bases short, with 14 bases between. The CDR3 length is 14 residues. CDR1 and CDR2 from the germline V gene are SNHLY and FYNNEI. The CDR3 DNA reads as TGTGCCAGCAATCTGGACAGTCAGAACTATGGCTACACCTTC. This translates into CASNLDSQNYGYTF.

This clone showed up just a few times. V is TRBV24-1 and J is TRBJ1-5; D gene ambiguous. Per germline, CDR1 KGHDR and CDR2 SFDVKD. The CDR3 contains 13 residues. V was pared by 5 bases and J by 7 bases, with 11 bases between. CDR3 in amino acids: CATSGGVWQPQHF. CDR3 in DNA: TGTGCCACCAGTGGCGGGGTATGGCAGCCCCAGCATTTT.

The gene calls are TRBV4-2 and TRBJ1-2, with unresolved D. V shed 2 bases and J shed 8 bases, with 9 bases lying between them. Germline CDR1 LGHNA, CDR2 YNFKEQ. The length of the CDR3 is 12 residues. DNA for the CDR3: TGTGCCAGCAGCCAATCCTTTGAGGGCTACACCTTC. Protein: CASSQSFEGYTF.